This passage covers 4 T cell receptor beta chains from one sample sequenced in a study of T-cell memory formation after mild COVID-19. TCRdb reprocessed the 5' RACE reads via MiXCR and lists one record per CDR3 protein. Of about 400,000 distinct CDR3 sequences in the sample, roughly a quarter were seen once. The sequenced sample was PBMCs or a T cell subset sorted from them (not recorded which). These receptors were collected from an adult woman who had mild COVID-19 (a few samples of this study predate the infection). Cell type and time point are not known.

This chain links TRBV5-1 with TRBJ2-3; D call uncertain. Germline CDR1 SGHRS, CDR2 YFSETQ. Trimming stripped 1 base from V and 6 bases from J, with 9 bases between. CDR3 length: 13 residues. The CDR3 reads CASSLQVSDTQYF. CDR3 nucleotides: TGCGCCAGCAGCTTGCAGGTTTCGGATACGCAGTATTTT.

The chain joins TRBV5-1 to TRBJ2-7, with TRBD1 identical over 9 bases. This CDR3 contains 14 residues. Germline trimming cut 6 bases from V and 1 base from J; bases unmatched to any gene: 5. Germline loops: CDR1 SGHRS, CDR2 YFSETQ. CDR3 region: CASNPGTGSYEQYF. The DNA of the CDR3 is TGCGCCAGCAACCCCGGGACAGGGTCCTACGAGCAGTACTTC.

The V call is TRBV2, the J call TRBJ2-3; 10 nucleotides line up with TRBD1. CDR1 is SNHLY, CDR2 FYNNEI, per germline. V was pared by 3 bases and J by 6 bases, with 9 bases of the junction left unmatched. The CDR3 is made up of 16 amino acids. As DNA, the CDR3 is TGTGCCAGCAGTGATGGATGGGACAGGGGTTATGATACGCAGTATTTT. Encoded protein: CASSDGWDRGYDTQYF.

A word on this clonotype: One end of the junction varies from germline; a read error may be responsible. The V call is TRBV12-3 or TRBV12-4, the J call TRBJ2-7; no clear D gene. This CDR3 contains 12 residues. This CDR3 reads CASSLALGFLVW. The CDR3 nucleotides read TGTGCCAGCAGTTTAGCGCTGGGGTTTCTAGTTTGG.